This TCR beta chain was identified in a study of regulatory T cells in long-lasting Graves disease. CDR3 regions were amplified by Arm-PCR using iRepertoire HTBI primers to build TCR beta libraries. TCRdb re-analysed the multiplex PCR reads in MiXCR, keeping a single row per CDR3 protein. The sample includes some 500,000 distinct CDR3 sequences, roughly 16% of them seen just once. The CDR3 has 15 residues. Germline V gives CDR1 LNHDA, CDR2 SQIVND (reference sequence). V gave up 5 bases and J gave up 7 bases; unmatched junction bases: 10. The sample's time point: newly diagnosed GD, antithyroid drugs for less than 3 months. Isolated PBMC RNA provided the starting material for the TCR library. The same sample was also used in a study of T cells in Graves' hyperthyroidism and ophthalmopathy.

This clonotype originated in a woman aged 40 to 65 with Graves disease. This chain links TRBV19 with TRBJ1-4, with 7 bases fitting TRBD1. The sample here was peripheral blood mononuclear cells (PBMCs), taken at new diagnosis, from a patient treated with antithyroid drugs. CDR3 sequence reads: CASSPPQGIPEKLFF. The CDR3 DNA follows: TGTGCCAGTAGTCCTCCACAGGGGATTCCTGAAAAACTGTTTTTT.